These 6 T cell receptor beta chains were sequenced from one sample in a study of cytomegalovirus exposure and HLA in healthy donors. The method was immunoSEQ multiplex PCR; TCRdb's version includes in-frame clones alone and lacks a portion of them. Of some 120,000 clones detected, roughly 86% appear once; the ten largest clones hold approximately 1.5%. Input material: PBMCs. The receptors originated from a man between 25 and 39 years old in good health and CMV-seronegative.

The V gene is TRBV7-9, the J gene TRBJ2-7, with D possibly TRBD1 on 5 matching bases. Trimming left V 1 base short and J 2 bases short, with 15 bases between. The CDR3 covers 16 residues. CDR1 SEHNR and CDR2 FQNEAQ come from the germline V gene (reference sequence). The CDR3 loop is CASSLVNAGKTYEQYF. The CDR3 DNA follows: TGTGCCAGCAGCTTAGTTAATGCAGGGAAAACCTACGAGCAGTACTTC.

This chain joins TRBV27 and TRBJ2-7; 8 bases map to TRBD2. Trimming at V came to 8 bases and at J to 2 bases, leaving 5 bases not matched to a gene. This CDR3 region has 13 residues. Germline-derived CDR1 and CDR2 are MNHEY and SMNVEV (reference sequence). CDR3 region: CASGLAVTYEQYF. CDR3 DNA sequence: TGTGCCAGCGGACTAGCAGTTACCTACGAGCAGTACTTC.

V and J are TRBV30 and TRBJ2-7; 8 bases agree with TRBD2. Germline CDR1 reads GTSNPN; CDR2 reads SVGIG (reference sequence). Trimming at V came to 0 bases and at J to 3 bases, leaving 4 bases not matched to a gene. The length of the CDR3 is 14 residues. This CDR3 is CAWSVGSGIYEQYF. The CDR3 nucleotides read TGTGCCTGGAGTGTAGGTAGCGGGATCTACGAGCAGTACTTC.

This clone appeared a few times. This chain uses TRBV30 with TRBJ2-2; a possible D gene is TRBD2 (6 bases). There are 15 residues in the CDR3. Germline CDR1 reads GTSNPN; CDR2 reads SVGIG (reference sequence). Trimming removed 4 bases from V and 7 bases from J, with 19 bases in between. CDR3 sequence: CAWNRGTPRDGELFF. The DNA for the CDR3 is TGTGCCTGGAATCGAGGGACTCCTAGGGACGGGGAGCTGTTTTTT.

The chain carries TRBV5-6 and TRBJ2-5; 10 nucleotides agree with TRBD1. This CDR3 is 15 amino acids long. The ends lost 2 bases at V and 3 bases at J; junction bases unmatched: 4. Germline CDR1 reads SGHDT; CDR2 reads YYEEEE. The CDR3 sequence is CASSFGGQGKETQYF. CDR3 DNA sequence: TGTGCCAGCAGCTTTGGGGGACAGGGGAAAGAGACCCAGTACTTC.

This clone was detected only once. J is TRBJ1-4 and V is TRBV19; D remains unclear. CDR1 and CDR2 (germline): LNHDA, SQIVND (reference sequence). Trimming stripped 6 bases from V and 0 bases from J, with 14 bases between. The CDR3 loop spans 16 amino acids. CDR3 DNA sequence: TGTGCCAGTAGCTTATCCCCTCGGTCAACTAATGAAAAACTGTTTTTT. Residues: CASSLSPRSTNEKLFF. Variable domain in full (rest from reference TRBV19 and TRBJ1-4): DGGITQSPKYLFRKEGQNVTLSCEQNLNHDAMYWYRQDPGQGLRLIYYSQIVNDFQKGDIAEGYSVSREKKESFPLTVTSAQKNPTAFYLCASSLSPRSTNEKLFFGSGTQLSVL.